Included here is one T cell receptor (beta chain) sequence, with context. This entry is derived from a study of blood T cell repertoires in COVID-19. Study-level information: Sites in the United States, Italy and Spain provided acute and convalescent COVID-19 samples. PBMCs, B-cell-depleted T cells, or T cells were the source of the cDNA or gDNA that made up the material.

Source study methods: Reference gene primers were amplified, and this amplification served to estimate nucleated cell counts. Measured with immunoSEQ multiplex PCR; TCRdb has only the in-frame clones, and not every one. The V and J calls and clone size were taken over from that table, and D and trimming were inferred from the DNA. The sample includes 230,000 or so clones, 85% to 90% of them seen just once. Per the germline V gene, CDR1 is ENHRY and CDR2 is SYGVKD. The CDR3 sequence is 16 residues long. The V gene end was trimmed by 4 bases and the J gene end by 6 bases; junction bases not matched to a gene: 9.

This receptor was taken from a woman aged 40 to 49 who had recovered from COVID-19. V usage is TRBV10-3 and J usage is TRBJ2-3, with 11 bases that match TRBD2. Sequencing was carried out using peripheral blood. The chain's CDR3 is CAISASSGGAGDTQYF. DNA of the CDR3: TGTGCCATCAGTGCAAGTAGCGGGGGGGCGGGGGATACGCAGTATTTT.